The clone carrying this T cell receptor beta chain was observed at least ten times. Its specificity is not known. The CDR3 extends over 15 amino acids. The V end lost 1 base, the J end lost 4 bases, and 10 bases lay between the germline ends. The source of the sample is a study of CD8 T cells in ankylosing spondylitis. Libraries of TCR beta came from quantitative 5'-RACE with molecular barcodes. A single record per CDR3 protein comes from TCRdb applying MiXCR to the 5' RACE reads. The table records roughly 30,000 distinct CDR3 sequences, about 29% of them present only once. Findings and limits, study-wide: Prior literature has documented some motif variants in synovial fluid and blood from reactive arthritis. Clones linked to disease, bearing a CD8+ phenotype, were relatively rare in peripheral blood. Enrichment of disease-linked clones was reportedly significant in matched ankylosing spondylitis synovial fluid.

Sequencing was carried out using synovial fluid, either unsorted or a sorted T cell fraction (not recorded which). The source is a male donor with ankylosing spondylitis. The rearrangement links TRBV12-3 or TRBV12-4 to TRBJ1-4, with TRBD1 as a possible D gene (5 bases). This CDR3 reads CASSLGDSGNEKLFF. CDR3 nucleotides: TGTGCCAGCAGTTTAGGTGACAGTGGTAATGAAAAACTGTTTTTT.